Below are 4 T cell receptor beta chains sequenced from a single sample in a study of blood T cell repertoires in COVID-19. The data were produced by immunoSEQ multiplex PCR, yet TCRdb's version contains in-frame clones alone and is incomplete. The table includes around 260,000 clones, 80% to 90% detected once. The sample taken for sequencing was PBMCs or T cells enriched from blood (not recorded which). The source of these receptors is a young woman who had recovered from COVID-19.

The sample holds many counts of this clone. This sequence joins TRBV7-2 and TRBJ2-2, with D uncertain. Trimming took off 5 bases at V and 0 bases at J, with 10 bases between the two ends. Germline lookup yields CDR1 SGHTA and CDR2 FQGNSA. The CDR3 is made up of 15 amino acids. As DNA, the CDR3 is TGTGCCAGCAGCGTAGGGCTCTCGAACACCGGGGAGCTGTTTTTT. Translated: CASSVGLSNTGELFF.

The J gene is TRBJ1-6, the V gene TRBV6-6, with TRBD1 matching 7 bases. Germline V gene sequence: CDR1 MNHNY, CDR2 SVGAGI (reference sequence). The trim removed 8 bases at V and 6 bases at J, leaving 7 bases unmatched. CDR3 length equals 14 residues. The CDR3 protein is CASAFDRVNSPLHF. CDR3 DNA sequence: TGTGCCAGCGCTTTTGACAGGGTTAATTCACCCCTCCACTTT.

The CDR3 sequence: CASSTGTNSYNEQFF. CDR3 DNA sequence: TGTGCCAGCAGCACTGGGACTAACTCCTACAATGAGCAGTTCTTC. The rearrangement links TRBV11-2 to TRBJ2-1, with 7 bases aligning to TRBD2. Per the germline V gene, CDR1 is SGHAT and CDR2 is FQNNGV. CDR3 length: 15 residues. Losses at the gene ends were 5 bases for V and 0 bases for J; bases not matched to a gene: 4. Together with reference TRBV11-2 and TRBJ2-1, the CDR3 gives the full variable domain: EAGVAQSPRYKIIEKRQSVAFWCNPISGHATLYWYQQILGQGPKLLIQFQNNGVVDDSQLPKDRFSAERLKGVDSTLKIQPAKLEDSAVYLCASSTGTNSYNEQFFGPGTRLTVL.

The chain employs TRBV2 and TRBJ2-3, with TRBD1 matching 7 bases. J was trimmed by 4 bases and V by 3 bases; bases with no gene match: 4. The CDR3 length is 14 residues. Germline values: CDR1 SNHLY, CDR2 FYNNEI. CDR3 in DNA: TGTGCCAGCAGTGACCTACAGGGGTCAGATACGCAGTATTTT. Protein sequence: CASSDLQGSDTQYF.